This TCR beta chain is drawn from a study of blood T cell repertoires in COVID-19. Turning to the study itself: Researchers got acute and convalescent COVID-19 samples from the United States, Italy and Spain. T cells, B-cell-depleted T cells, or PBMCs provided the cDNA or gDNA that served as material.

Per germline, CDR1 SGHDT and CDR2 YYEEEE. The length of the CDR3 is 15 residues. Trimming at V came to 4 bases and at J to 7 bases, leaving 4 bases not matched to a gene. Authors' analysis steps: How many nucleated cells were present was estimated from reference gene primer amplification. Some clones are missing from TCRdb's copy, which holds only in-frame ones; the method was immunoSEQ multiplex PCR. D and trimming come from the DNA, and the V and J calls and clone size come from that table. Counted here are around 130,000 clones, roughly 80% occurring once; the ten biggest clones make up 1.9%. This receptor was identified in a man in his 70s with acute or convalescent COVID-19. The sequenced sample was peripheral blood. This chain connects TRBV5-6 to TRBJ1-6; 11 nucleotides line up with TRBD1. The DNA for the CDR3 is TGTGCCAGCAGCCGAGGACAGGGGGCCAATTCACCCCTCCACTTT. Encoded protein: CASSRGQGANSPLHF.